The 17 T cell receptor beta chains in this list originate from one sample, sequenced in a study of identical twins. TCRdb used MiXCR to reprocess the 5' RACE reads, holding one entry per CDR3 protein. The table lists under 300,000 distinct CDR3 sequences, around 8.8% of them singletons, with less than 4% in the top ten. In addition, the sample was reused for a study of yellow fever vaccine responses in identical twins.

Sample: CD8+ T cells sorted from blood. These receptors came from a woman under 30 in good health.

V and J are TRBV7-9 and TRBJ2-7, with 10 positions matching TRBD1. V trimming: 5 bases; J trimming: 5 bases; junction bases outside the gene matches: 6. The CDR3 sequence is 14 residues long. CDR1 is SEHNR and CDR2 is FQNEAQ in the germline V gene (reference sequence). CDR3 region: CASSNLTGGNEQYF. The CDR3, as DNA: TGTGCCAGCAGCAACCTGACAGGGGGCAACGAGCAGTACTTC. Based on the CDR3 plus reference TRBV7-9 and TRBJ2-7, the full variable domain is DTGVSQNPRHKITKRGQNVTFRCDPISEHNRLYWYRQTLGQGPEFLTYFQNEAQLEKSRLLSDRFSAERPKGSFSTLEIQRTEQGDSAMYLCASSNLTGGNEQYFGPGTRLTVT.

This clonotype has just a few counts. The rearrangement joins TRBV7-8 to TRBJ2-7; the D gene is possibly TRBD1 (7 bases). This CDR3 comprises 12 residues. With 6 bases removed from V and 3 bases from J, the gap between germline ends came to 9 bases. The V gene's germline CDR1 is SGHVS and CDR2 FQNEAQ. The CDR3 nucleotides are TGTGCCAGCAGGCGGGACAGCTACGAGCAGTACTTC. It translates to CASRRDSYEQYF.

This rearrangement joins TRBV7-6 to TRBJ2-1; no clear D gene. Germline loops: CDR1 SGHVS, CDR2 FNYEAQ. Deletions cut 1 base from V and 8 bases from J, with 9 bases between. The CDR3 runs to 13 residues. Here the CDR3 reads CASSLGGIDEQFF. CDR3 in DNA: TGTGCCAGCAGCTTAGGTGGGATTGATGAGCAGTTCTTC.

This clonotype was seen many times. The V and J genes are TRBV9 and TRBJ2-2; tentatively, D is TRBD2 (5 bases). V shed 6 bases and J shed 7 bases, with 16 bases lying between them. Per the germline V gene, CDR1 is SGDLS and CDR2 is YYNGEE. The CDR3 spans 14 residues. The CDR3, as DNA: TGTGCCAGCACTCGTGGGAGAAGGGACGGGGAGCTGTTTTTT. It translates to CASTRGRRDGELFF.

This clonotype was counted at least ten times. The chain employs TRBV29-1 and TRBJ2-5, with 13 nucleotides matching TRBD2. The length of the CDR3 is 18 residues. The trim removed 2 bases at V and 5 bases at J, leaving 14 bases unmatched. Looked up from germline, CDR1 is SQVTM and CDR2 is ANQGSEA. CDR3 region: CSVELGTGTSGAGETQYF. In DNA, the CDR3 is TGCAGCGTTGAATTGGGGACCGGGACTAGCGGGGCCGGGGAGACCCAGTACTTC. The entire variable domain, with the rest obtained from reference TRBV29-1 and TRBJ2-5, is as follows: SAVISQKPSRDICQRGTSLTIQCQVDSQVTMMFWYRQQPGQSLTLIATANQGSEATYESGFVIDKFPISRPNLTFSTLTVSNMSPEDSSIYLCSVELGTGTSGAGETQYFGPGTRLLVL.

This clonotype was picked up a small number of times. The chain is built from TRBV24-1 and TRBJ1-2; no definite D call. Per the germline V gene, CDR1 is KGHDR and CDR2 is SFDVKD. V lost 4 bases and J 6 bases, leaving 8 bases between the germline ends. CDR3 length: 12 residues. The CDR3 sequence is CATSDPHDGYTF. CDR3 nucleotide sequence: TGTGCCACCAGTGACCCACACGATGGCTACACCTTC.

The CDR3 nucleotides read TGTGCCAGCAGTGCCTCTCTCTTTGCGACGCGCACAGATACGCAGTATTTT. This encodes CASSASLFATRTDTQYF. The chain joins TRBV6-2 or TRBV6-3 to TRBJ2-3; D gene unclear. There are 17 residues in the CDR3. V lost 5 bases to trimming and J lost 1 base, with 19 bases between them. Germline V gene data show CDR1 as MNHEY and CDR2 as SVGEGT.

This clonotype was seen many times. CDR3 sequence (DNA): TGCAGTGCTAGAGATAGTGGGGTAAACACCGGGGAGCTGTTTTTT. Protein: CSARDSGVNTGELFF. This chain joins TRBV20-1 and TRBJ2-2; D not resolved. The ends were cut back, 0 bases at V and 2 bases at J, with 10 bases in the middle. The germline gives CDR1 DFQATT, CDR2 SNEGSKA (reference sequence). This CDR3 contains 15 residues.

This clonotype was detected only a few times. V is TRBV9 and J is TRBJ2-3; 14 nucleotides agree with TRBD2. This CDR3 has 16 residues. V shed 4 bases, J shed 4 bases, and the junction held 5 bases outside the gene matches. The V gene's germline CDR1 is SGDLS and CDR2 YYNGEE. As DNA, the CDR3 is TGTGCCAGCAGCTTAAGACTAGCGGGGGGGCCAGATACGCAGTATTTT. The encoded protein is CASSLRLAGGPDTQYF.

Ten or more counts support this clonotype. The rearrangement links TRBV10-3 to TRBJ2-6; TRBD1 matches 9 bases. J gave up 0 bases and V 4 bases, and 4 bases lay outside the gene matches. CDR3 size: 17 residues. Germline V gene sequence: CDR1 ENHRY, CDR2 SYGVKD. CDR3 amino acids: CAISGRDRDSGANVLTF. Here the CDR3 DNA reads TGTGCCATCAGTGGAAGGGACAGGGACTCTGGGGCCAACGTCCTGACTTTC.

Remarks on this clonotype: Given a much more abundant clone one base away, this may be a read error. The V and J genes are TRBV7-9 and TRBJ2-7; D is possibly TRBD1 (5 bases). CDR3 length equals 14 residues. CDR1 and CDR2 from the germline V gene are SEHNR and FQNEAQ (reference sequence). The CDR3 sequence is CASSLVDRNYEQCF. CDR3 coding DNA: TGTGCCAGCAGCTTAGTTGACAGAAACTACGAGCAGTGCTTC.

This clonotype has a handful of counts. V usage is TRBV12-3 or TRBV12-4 and J usage is TRBJ2-7; 7 bases map to TRBD1. The CDR3 is 16 residues long. The J segment lost 4 bases and the V segment lost 3 bases, leaving 12 bases of the junction unmatched. The CDR3 protein is CASSFSSQGEWYEQYF. CDR3 coding DNA: TGTGCCAGCAGTTTTTCTTCGCAGGGGGAATGGTACGAGCAGTACTTC.

J is TRBJ2-7 and V is TRBV4-3, with D perhaps matching TRBD2 (5 bases). The V and J ends lost 0 bases and 3 bases respectively, with 15 bases between them. This CDR3 contains 16 residues. Germline CDR1 LGHNA, CDR2 YSLEER. The DNA of the CDR3 is TGCGCCAGCAGCCAAGATCAAGGTACCGAGGGCTACGAGCAGTACTTC. Its translation is CASSQDQGTEGYEQYF.

V and J are TRBV27 and TRBJ2-1; the match to TRBD1 covers 7 bases. The CDR3 is 14 amino acids. Germline CDR1 MNHEY, CDR2 SMNVEV (reference sequence). V was clipped by 8 bases and J by 5 bases; unmatched bases: 9. The CDR3 loop reads CASRAPTGNNEQFF. The CDR3 DNA reads TGTGCCAGCCGGGCCCCGACAGGGAACAATGAGCAGTTCTTC.

The chain employs TRBV20-1 and TRBJ2-1; TRBD1 aligns across 9 bases. Unmatched junction bases numbered 2, after V lost 5 bases and J lost 0 bases. This CDR3 is built from 14 residues. Germline lookup yields CDR1 DFQATT and CDR2 SNEGSKA (reference sequence). The DNA of the CDR3 is TGCAGTGCTCGACAGGGGGACTCCTACAATGAGCAGTTCTTC. Translated, it gives CSARQGDSYNEQFF.

This clonotype was observed a handful of times. The J gene is TRBJ2-2, the V gene TRBV6-1; D is unclear. The CDR3 spans 13 residues. The germline V gene encodes CDR1 MNHNS and CDR2 SASEGT. V lost 2 bases, J lost 7 bases, and 8 bases lay in between. The CDR3 nucleotides read TGTGCCAGCAGTGAATGGCCGGGCGGGGAGCTGTTTTTT. Amino acids: CASSEWPGGELFF.

This clonotype has only one observation. The gene calls are TRBV3-1 and TRBJ2-3; D perhaps matches TRBD1 (5 bases). The CDR3 runs to 20 residues. The ends were cut back, 0 bases at V and 2 bases at J, with 24 bases in the middle. The germline V gene has CDR1 LGHDT and CDR2 YNNKEL (reference sequence). The CDR3 is CASSQEQEKIETTFTDTQYF. The CDR3 bases are TGTGCCAGCAGCCAAGAACAGGAGAAAATAGAAACAACGTTCACAGATACGCAGTATTTT.